The 5 T cell receptor beta chains below all came from one sample that was sequenced in a study of blood T cells in healthy people across ages. A second about 7 to 11 cycle PCR used barcoded and J-beta primers. MiXCR was run by TCRdb on the 5' RACE reads, yielding one entry per CDR3 protein. Here the sample spans roughly 1 million distinct CDR3 sequences, approximately 25% being singletons. These data are also associated with another study on T cells of mothers and their children.

Sample: blood. The receptors here all came from a girl aged 2-10 years in good health.

The gene calls are TRBV27 and TRBJ1-5; the D is unclear. CDR1 and CDR2 from the germline V gene are MNHEY and SMNVEV (reference sequence). V lost 7 bases and J lost 9, with 7 bases in between. The length of the CDR3 is 10 residues. This chain's CDR3 is CASTPWPQHF. As DNA, the CDR3 is TGTGCCAGCACCCCTTGGCCCCAGCATTTT.

The chain recombines TRBV28 with TRBJ2-7; 7 nucleotides line up with TRBD2. The CDR3 has 14 amino acids. With 4 bases clipped from V and 2 bases from J, the junction kept 5 bases outside the gene matches. Germline loops: CDR1 MDHEN, CDR2 SYDVKM. The CDR3 is CASSSAGRAYEQYF. For the CDR3, the DNA is TGTGCCAGCAGTTCAGCGGGAAGGGCCTACGAGCAGTACTTC.

This clonotype was seen only a few times. This chain links TRBV28 with TRBJ2-5, with D tentatively TRBD1 or TRBD2 (5 bases each). Germline V lookup: CDR1 MDHEN, CDR2 SYDVKM. V gave up 6 bases and J gave up 1 base, with 6 bases separating them. The CDR3 has 12 residues. In DNA form, the CDR3 reads TGTGCCAGCAGGGGGACCCAAGAGACCCAGTACTTC. Protein product: CASRGTQETQYF.

This clonotype was counted a few times. This chain connects TRBV5-6 to TRBJ1-1, with D tentatively TRBD1 (6 bases). This CDR3 contains 15 residues. Trimming removed 0 bases at V and 7 bases at J, with 16 bases between. Germline loops: CDR1 SGHDT, CDR2 YYEEEE. DNA for the CDR3: TGTGCCAGCAGCTTGGGCAGGGGAAGGATGGGTGAAGCTTTCTTT. Protein sequence: CASSLGRGRMGEAFF. The entire variable domain, with the rest obtained from reference TRBV5-6 and TRBJ1-1, is as follows: DAGVTQSPTHLIKTRGQQVTLRCSPKSGHDTVSWYQQALGQGPQFIFQYYEEEERQRGNFPDRFSGHQFPNYSSELNVNALLLGDSALYLCASSLGRGRMGEAFFGQGTRLTVV.

The genes are TRBV28 and TRBJ2-5; 9 nucleotides align to TRBD1. The CDR3 extends over 14 amino acids. Germline CDR1 is MDHEN and CDR2 is SYDVKM. After removal of 8 bases from V and 7 bases from J, the junction contained 11 bases not matched to a gene. In DNA, the CDR3 is TGTGCCAGCGAAAAGACACAGGGGGCTGCGACCCAGTACTTC. It encodes CASEKTQGAATQYF. The variable domain in full, with the rest retrieved from reference TRBV28 and TRBJ2-5, is DVKVTQSSRYLVKRTGEKVFLECVQDMDHENMFWYRQDPGLGLRLIYFSYDVKMKEKGDIPEGYSVSREKKERFSLILESASTNQTSMYLCASEKTQGAATQYFGPGTRLLVL.